A selection of T cell receptor beta chains follows, all from one sample in a study of blood T cell repertoires in COVID-19. Profiling relied on immunoSEQ multiplex PCR, and the TCRdb table lists in-frame clones only, not all of them. Of about 270,000 clones in the sample, 88% were seen once. Input material: peripheral blood. The receptors were sampled from a man aged 60-69 years who had recovered from COVID-19. Each CDR3 is given with its conserved first and last residue. The order of the fields is clone size, V gene, J gene, D gene, CDR3 protein, CDR3 DNA. D genes are given only for firm matches. The size entry is marked missing in some rows and otherwise reads once, few, many or a size class.

>NA|TRBV5-5|TRBJ2-7|TRBD1
CASSFGTGPYEQYF
TGTGCCAGCAGCTTCGGGACAGGGCCCTACGAGCAGTACTTC
>NA|TRBV29-1|TRBJ1-4|NA
CSAIQATNEKLFF
TGCAGCGCCATACAAGCAACTAATGAAAAACTGTTTTTT
>NA|TRBV25-1|TRBJ2-7|NA
CASSGDNTYEQYF
TGTGCCAGCAGTGGGGACAATACCTACGAGCAGTACTTC
>NA|TRBV7-6|TRBJ1-3|NA
CASSLEPLTGTNSGNTIYF
TGTGCCAGCAGCTTAGAGCCCCTTACAGGGACAAACTCTGGAAACACCATATATTTT
>NA|TRBV2|TRBJ1-2|NA
CASSESSRAHGYTF
TGTGCCAGCAGTGAGAGTAGCAGGGCCCATGGCTACACCTTC
>once|TRBV9|TRBJ2-5|TRBD2
CASSVGGRLARETQYF
TGTGCCAGCAGCGTAGGGGGGAGACTAGCGAGAGAGACCCAGTACTTC
>NA|TRBV18|TRBJ2-7|TRBD1
CASSPSGQGREQYF
TGTGCCAGCTCACCCTCGGGACAGGGGAGAGAGCAGTACTTC
>NA|TRBV7-9|TRBJ2-7|NA
CASSLSLGIEQYF
TGTGCCAGCAGCTTAAGCCTCGGGATCGAGCAGTACTTC
>few|TRBV2|TRBJ1-5|NA
CASTPGDQPQHF
TGTGCCAGCACCCCAGGGGACCAGCCCCAGCATTTT
>NA|TRBV7-3|TRBJ2-3|TRBD1
CASSPGDRESTDTQYF
TGTGCCAGCAGCCCAGGGGACAGGGAGAGCACAGATACGCAGTATTTT
>NA|TRBV30|TRBJ1-5|TRBD1
CAWSMTGAAKGPQHF
TGTGCCTGGAGTATGACAGGGGCCGCAAAAGGACCCCAGCATTTT
>NA|TRBV2|TRBJ2-7|TRBD1
CASSEQGEVYEQYF
TGTGCCAGCAGTGAGCAGGGGGAAGTATACGAGCAGTACTTC
>NA|TRBV18|TRBJ2-5|TRBD2
CASSPSGLAGGPVTQYF
TGTGCCAGCTCACCATCTGGACTAGCGGGGGGGCCAGTGACCCAGTACTTC
>NA|TRBV6-5|TRBJ2-2|NA
CASRTGGTGELFF
TGTGCCAGCAGGACAGGTGGTACCGGGGAGCTGTTTTTT
>NA|TRBV24-1|TRBJ2-3|TRBD2
CATSDFSGGSTDTQYF
TGTGCCACCAGTGATTTTTCCGGGGGGAGCACAGATACGCAGTATTTT
>NA|TRBV5-5|TRBJ1-1|NA
CASSLGGVHTEAFF
TGTGCCAGCAGCTTGGGCGGGGTGCACACTGAAGCTTTCTTT
>NA|TRBV6-5|TRBJ2-5|NA
CASSKRGTAETQYF
TGTGCCAGCAGTAAGCGGGGGACAGCAGAGACCCAGTACTTC
>NA|TRBV6-4|TRBJ1-2|TRBD1
CASSVEQGDYGYTF
TGTGCCAGCAGTGTCGAACAGGGGGACTATGGCTACACCTTC
>NA|TRBV20-1|TRBJ1-2|NA
CSARREKGYTF
TGCAGTGCTAGAAGGGAGAAGGGCTACACCTTC
>NA|TRBV30|TRBJ2-7|NA
CAWSVSFLRESSYEQYF
TGTGCCTGGAGTGTATCATTTCTCAGGGAAAGCTCCTACGAGCAGTACTTC
>NA|TRBV14|TRBJ2-2|NA
CASTSGLTNTGELFF
TGTGCCAGCACCTCAGGGTTAACGAACACCGGGGAGCTGTTTTTT
>NA|TRBV5-4|TRBJ2-7|NA
CASSYTQGYEQYF
TGTGCCAGCAGCTATACCCAGGGATACGAGCAGTACTTC
>NA|TRBV4-2|TRBJ1-2|NA
CASSQVPQEANYGYTF
TGTGCCAGCAGCCAAGTACCACAGGAAGCTAACTATGGCTACACCTTC
>NA|TRBV25-1|TRBJ1-4|NA
CASSEPLAQVPSEKLFF
TGTGCCAGCAGTGAACCCCTCGCACAGGTCCCGAGTGAAAAACTGTTTTTT
>NA|TRBV12-3/TRBV12-4|TRBJ2-1|TRBD2
CASSELAASQFF
TGTGCCAGCAGTGAACTAGCGGCAAGTCAGTTCTTC
>NA|TRBV23-1|TRBJ1-5|TRBD1
CASRDRSNQPQHF
TGCGCCAGCAGGGACAGGTCCAATCAGCCCCAGCATTTT
>few|TRBV25-1|TRBJ2-7|NA
CASSESAGFREQYF
TGTGCCAGCAGTGAGTCGGCGGGGTTTCGCGAGCAGTACTTC
>NA|TRBV2|TRBJ2-2|TRBD1
CASLPGTGTTGELFF
TGTGCCAGCCTCCCCGGGACAGGGACGACCGGGGAGCTGTTTTTT
>NA|TRBV15|TRBJ2-7|NA
CATSRDYGGEQYF
TGTGCCACCAGCAGAGATTACGGGGGCGAGCAGTACTTC
>NA|TRBV5-1|TRBJ1-3|TRBD1
CASSLRGTGVGNTIYF
TGCGCCAGCAGCTTGCGAGGGACAGGGGTTGGAAACACCATATATTTT
>NA|TRBV2|TRBJ2-5|NA
CASSETTGHQETQYF
TGTGCCAGCAGTGAAACTACAGGACACCAAGAGACCCAGTACTTC
>few|TRBV19|TRBJ1-2|NA
CASSAATANYGYTF
TGTGCCAGTAGTGCGGCGACAGCTAACTATGGCTACACCTTC
>NA|TRBV27|TRBJ1-4|NA
CASSPRALNEKLFF
TGTGCCAGCAGTCCCAGGGCTCTAAATGAAAAACTGTTTTTT
>NA|TRBV16|TRBJ1-1|NA
CASSQLGVKNTEAFF
TGTGCCAGCAGCCAATTGGGAGTAAAGAACACTGAAGCTTTCTTT
>once|TRBV4-1|TRBJ1-2|NA
CASSQDRQNLNYGYTF
TGCGCCAGCAGCCAAGATCGACAGAACTTAAACTATGGCTACACCTTC
>NA|TRBV5-6|TRBJ1-5|NA
CASSFSRYSNQPQHF
TGTGCCAGCAGCTTTAGTAGATATAGCAATCAGCCCCAGCATTTT
>NA|TRBV21-1|TRBJ1-5|NA
CASSKVGDREETSNQPQHF
TGTGCCAGCAGCAAAGTAGGGGACAGGGAAGAAACGAGTAACCAGCCCCAGCATTTT
>once|TRBV30|TRBJ2-7|TRBD2
CAWGTSGTPRDEQYF
TGTGCCTGGGGGACTAGCGGGACCCCTCGGGACGAGCAGTACTTC
>once|TRBV5-1|TRBJ2-7|TRBD2
CASSSSGGSYEQYF
TGCGCCAGCAGTTCTAGCGGGGGATCCTACGAGCAGTACTTC
>NA|TRBV19|TRBJ1-2|TRBD1
CASSQSLGQGGWDYGYTF
TGTGCCAGTAGTCAATCGTTGGGACAGGGAGGTTGGGACTATGGCTACACCTTC
>NA|TRBV19|TRBJ2-2|TRBD1
CASTGTDTGELFF
TGTGCCAGTACCGGGACAGACACCGGGGAGCTGTTTTTT
>NA|TRBV7-2|TRBJ2-2|TRBD2
CASSLGGTSTGELFF
TGTGCCAGCAGCTTAGGTGGGACTAGCACCGGGGAGCTGTTTTTT
>NA|TRBV29-1|TRBJ1-1|NA
CSALNEGKAFF
TGCAGCGCCCTTAATGAGGGAAAAGCTTTCTTT
>NA|TRBV9|TRBJ2-2|NA
CASRGKAGTGELFF
TGTGCCAGCAGAGGAAAAGCGGGCACCGGGGAGCTGTTTTTT
>once|TRBV7-9|TRBJ2-7|NA
CASSSSVEQYF
TGTGCCAGCAGCTCATCGGTAGAGCAGTACTTC
>once|TRBV12-5|TRBJ2-1|TRBD1
CASGPLTGSSYNEQFF
TGTGCTAGTGGGCCCCTGACAGGGAGCTCCTACAATGAGCAGTTCTTC
>NA|TRBV3-1/TRBV3-2|TRBJ2-5|TRBD2
CASSQGLAEYQETQYF
TGTGCCAGCAGCCAAGGTCTAGCGGAGTACCAAGAGACCCAGTACTTC
>NA|TRBV18|TRBJ1-3|NA
CASSSNQGNGNTIYF
TGTGCCAGCTCATCGAATCAGGGGAATGGAAACACCATATATTTT
>few|TRBV4-1|TRBJ1-5|NA
CASSQEGDLWQPQHF
TGCGCCAGCAGCCAAGAAGGAGACCTCTGGCAGCCCCAGCATTTT
>NA|TRBV6-6|TRBJ2-3|TRBD2
CASSPPSGDHTDTQYF
TGTGCCAGCAGTCCCCCCAGCGGGGACCACACAGATACGCAGTATTTT
>NA|TRBV5-8|TRBJ2-7|NA
CASSLLRSSYEQYF
TGTGCCAGCAGCTTGCTCCGGAGCTCCTACGAGCAGTACTTC
>few|TRBV9|TRBJ2-2|TRBD1
CASTDRAGELFF
TGTGCCAGCACCGACAGGGCCGGGGAGCTGTTTTTT
>NA|TRBV5-1|TRBJ1-2|NA
CASSLSGKVEYGYTF
TGCGCCAGCAGCTTGTCGGGGAAGGTTGAATATGGCTACACCTTC
>NA|TRBV19|TRBJ1-5|NA
CASSVQGSNQPQHF
TGTGCCAGTAGTGTTCAGGGAAGCAATCAGCCCCAGCATTTT
>NA|TRBV2|TRBJ1-1|NA
CASSEGKGDTEAFF
TGTGCCAGCAGTGAAGGGAAAGGGGACACTGAAGCTTTCTTT
>NA|TRBV5-4|TRBJ2-3|NA
CASSLVGGPDTQYF
TGTGCCAGCAGCTTGGTTGGAGGGCCAGATACGCAGTATTTT